The 6 T cell receptor beta chains in this list originate from one sample, sequenced in a study of shared clonotypes between healthy human individuals (dated by TCRdb to about 2020). Libraries came from the immunoSEQ multiplex PCR assay. Entries here come from immuneACCESS through TCRdb and include only in-frame sequences with V and J called. Some clones fail to appear in such tables; in the studies checked, an unresolved V gene covers under half of the shortfall, and the cause of the remainder is unknown. Within this sample are 600,000 to 750,000 clones, with roughly 87% of them counted one time only. The top ten clonotypes cover 34% of the sample. The sequenced sample was memory CD8+ T cells from PBMCs. According to the study, the label for this sample's cell subset or site signals: CD45RO+ cells pooled with CCR7-negative TemRA cells. These TCRs come from a man aged 18 to 29 in good health. Some clones in this sample may be carry-over from other donors' samples.

V usage is TRBV6-5 and J usage is TRBJ2-3; D is ambiguous. V shed 0 bases and J shed 1 base, with 11 bases lying between them. This CDR3 region has 16 residues. Looked up from germline, CDR1 is MNHEY and CDR2 is SVGAGI. Here the CDR3 reads CASSYSTPPRTDTQYF. CDR3 DNA sequence: TGTGCCAGCAGTTACTCCACCCCTCCTCGCACAGATACGCAGTATTTT.

The V call is TRBV4-3, the J call TRBJ2-7, with TRBD1 as a possible D gene (6 bases). V lost 1 base and J lost 2, with 18 bases in between. The CDR3 contains 17 residues. Germline V lookup: CDR1 LGHNA, CDR2 YSLEER. The CDR3 sequence: CASSQVRIGQGTYEQYF. The CDR3 bases are TGCGCCAGCAGCCAAGTCCGGATAGGCCAGGGGACCTACGAGCAGTACTTC.

The rearrangement joins TRBV6-1 to TRBJ1-1, with TRBD1 matching 7 bases. The germline CDR1 and CDR2 sequences are MNHNS and SASEGT. The CDR3 spans 14 residues. After removal of 1 base from V and 5 bases from J, the junction contained 4 bases not matched to a gene. The CDR3 DNA reads TGTGCCAGCAGTGAAGTAGGGGGCGGGACTGAAGCTTTCTTT. This gives the protein CASSEVGGGTEAFF.

The chain carries TRBV19 and TRBJ1-1, with a tentative D call TRBD1 (5 bases). The germline V gene has CDR1 LNHDA and CDR2 SQIVND (reference sequence). There are 17 residues in the CDR3. Trimming cost V 2 bases and J 0 bases, with 16 bases left between them. CDR3 loop: CASSIIPGGYMNTEAFF. CDR3 sequence (DNA): TGTGCCAGTAGTATAATACCCGGGGGTTACATGAACACTGAAGCTTTCTTT. The whole variable domain, filled in from reference TRBV19 and TRBJ1-1, reads DGGITQSPKYLFRKEGQNVTLSCEQNLNHDAMYWYRQDPGQGLRLIYYSQIVNDFQKGDIAEGYSVSREKKESFPLTVTSAQKNPTAFYLCASSIIPGGYMNTEAFFGQGTRLTVV.

The V gene is TRBV7-9, the J gene TRBJ2-5; 10 nucleotides agree with TRBD2. V lost 4 bases and J lost 5; bases outside the gene matches: 10. The CDR3 sequence is 16 residues long. Germline V gene data show CDR1 as SEHNR and CDR2 as FQNEAQ (reference sequence). CDR3 DNA sequence: TGTGCCAGCAGCTCCCTCCTGCAGCGGGAGGGTGAGACCCAGTACTTC. Protein: CASSSLLQREGETQYF.

The rearrangement joins TRBV28 to TRBJ2-2; tentative D call: TRBD2 (5 bases). Trimming removed 3 bases from V and 4 bases from J, with 9 bases in between. CDR1 is MDHEN, CDR2 SYDVKM, per germline. This CDR3 region has 14 residues. CDR3 region: CASSFPEGTGELFF. In nucleotides, the CDR3 is TGTGCCAGCAGTTTCCCCGAGGGCACCGGGGAGCTGTTTTTT.